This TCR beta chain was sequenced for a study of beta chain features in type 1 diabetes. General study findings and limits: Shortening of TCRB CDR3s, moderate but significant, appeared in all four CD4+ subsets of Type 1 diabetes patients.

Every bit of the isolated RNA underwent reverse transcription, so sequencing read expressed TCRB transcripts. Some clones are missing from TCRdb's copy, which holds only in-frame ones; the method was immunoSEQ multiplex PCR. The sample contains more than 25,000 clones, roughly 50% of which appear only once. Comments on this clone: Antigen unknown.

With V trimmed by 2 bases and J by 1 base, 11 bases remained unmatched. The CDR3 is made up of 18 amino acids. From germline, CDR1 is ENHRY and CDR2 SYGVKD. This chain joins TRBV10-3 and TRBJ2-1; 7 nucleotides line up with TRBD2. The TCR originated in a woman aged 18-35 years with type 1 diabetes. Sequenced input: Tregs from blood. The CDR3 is CAISERVSSGASYNEQFF. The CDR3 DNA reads TGTGCCATCAGTGAGCGGGTGTCTAGCGGAGCTTCCTACAATGAGCAGTTCTTC.